These 28 T cell receptor beta chains originate from one sample sequenced in a study of blood T cell repertoires in COVID-19. Assay used: immunoSEQ multiplex PCR; TCRdb lists only in-frame clones, some missing. Of 200,000 to 250,000 clones listed, around 86% are singletons. The material sequenced was peripheral blood. The receptors stem from a man younger than 45 who had recovered from COVID-19.

The chain has TRBV6-5 and TRBJ2-7; D may be TRBD2 (7 bases). The CDR3 totals 14 residues. Deletions cut 5 bases from V and 3 bases from J, with 14 bases between. Per the germline V gene, CDR1 is MNHEY and CDR2 is SVGAGI. The CDR3 region is CASSRLGGGYEQYF. The CDR3 DNA is TGTGCCAGCAGTCGTCTGGGAGGGGGCTACGAGCAGTACTTC.

The CDR3 region has the DNA TGTGCCAGCAGTGAATATAACAGGGAAAGCTATGGCTACACCTTC. Its translation is CASSEYNRESYGYTF. The chain has TRBV6-1 and TRBJ1-2, with TRBD1 as a possible D gene (6 bases). The CDR3 extends over 15 amino acids. The germline CDR1 and CDR2 sequences are MNHNS and SASEGT. With 2 bases removed from V and 4 bases from J, the gap between germline ends came to 14 bases.

V and J are TRBV28 and TRBJ2-1, with no clear D. Trimming pared 3 bases from V and 10 bases from J, leaving 13 bases between. Germline V gene data show CDR1 as MDHEN and CDR2 as SYDVKM. This CDR3 spans 13 amino acids. The CDR3 region is CASSFLEVGEQFF. The CDR3, as DNA: TGTGCCAGCAGTTTTCTAGAGGTTGGGGAGCAGTTCTTC.

The chain combines TRBV5-5 with TRBJ1-2; possibly TRBD1 for D (6 bases). With 4 bases removed from V and 3 bases from J, the gap between germline ends came to 13 bases. Germline V CDR1 and CDR2: SGHKS, YYEKEE (reference sequence). The CDR3 contains 14 residues. The CDR3 sequence: CASSPTGFDYGYTF. The DNA for the CDR3 is TGTGCCAGCAGCCCCACAGGGTTTGACTATGGCTACACCTTC.

The chain combines TRBV19 with TRBJ1-3; D is undetermined. The CDR3 is 15 amino acids. Trimming removed 5 bases from V and 0 bases from J, with 11 bases in between. Germline V gene lookup returns CDR1 LNHDA and CDR2 SQIVND (reference sequence). Written as DNA, the CDR3 is TGTGCCAGTAGTCCCCCCCGGGGCTCTGGAAACACCATATATTTT. As protein: CASSPPRGSGNTIYF.

The V call is TRBV6-4, the J call TRBJ1-4, with unresolved D. Trimming left V 0 bases short and J 7 bases short, with 12 bases between. CDR1 and CDR2 (germline): MRHNA, SNTAGT. This CDR3 is built from 15 residues. CDR3 in DNA: TGTGCCAGCAGTGACTCGGGCGGGGTTAGTGAAAAACTGTTTTTT. This codes for CASSDSGGVSEKLFF.

The rearrangement uses TRBV11-3 and TRBJ2-1, with a possible D match to TRBD2 (6 bases). CDR3 length equals 14 residues. CDR1 is SGHNT, CDR2 YENEEA, per germline. The V end lost 5 bases, the J end lost 8 bases, and 16 bases lay between the germline ends. The CDR3 DNA sequence: TGTGCCAGCAGCCAGTGGGGGGAGAGGGATGAGCAGTTCTTC. Translated: CASSQWGERDEQFF. The full variable domain, rest sourced from reference TRBV11-3 and TRBJ2-1, is EAGVVQSPRYKIIEKKQPVAFWCNPISGHNTLYWYLQNLGQGPELLIRYENEEAVDDSQLPKDRFSAERLKGVDSTLKIQPAELGDSAVYLCASSQWGERDEQFFGPGTRLTVL.

V gene TRBV6-1 combines with J gene TRBJ2-7, with D hard to call. The CDR3 is 13 residues long. Germline V gene sequence: CDR1 MNHNS, CDR2 SASEGT. V was shortened by 1 base and J by 0 bases, with 4 bases between the two germline ends. The chain's CDR3 is CASSEDTSYEQYF. CDR3 nucleotides: TGTGCCAGCAGTGAAGACACCTCCTACGAGCAGTACTTC.

V is TRBV7-2 and J is TRBJ1-2; no reliable D call. V was cut by 3 bases and J by 5 bases, with 7 bases left in between. This CDR3 contains 12 residues. Germline values: CDR1 SGHTA, CDR2 FQGNSA. The CDR3 reads CASSFGGYGYTF. The CDR3 nucleotides are TGTGCCAGCAGCTTTGGAGGGTATGGCTACACCTTC.

V usage is TRBV18 and J usage is TRBJ2-7; no reliable D call. In germline, CDR1 is KGHSH, CDR2 LQKENI. The germline V and J ends were trimmed by 6 bases and 2 bases, with 14 bases remaining between them. The CDR3 loop spans 14 amino acids. Written as DNA, the CDR3 is TGTGCCAGCTCGGAGTCCGAAAGCGCCTACGAGCAGTACTTC. Encoded protein: CASSESESAYEQYF.

This chain links TRBV9 with TRBJ2-3; 15 bases align to TRBD2. Germline V gene data show CDR1 as SGDLS and CDR2 as YYNGEE. The CDR3 covers 15 residues. The trim removed 1 base at V and 11 bases at J, leaving 5 bases unmatched. This chain's CDR3 is CASSVTGTSGGKQYF. As DNA, the CDR3 is TGTGCCAGCAGCGTAACCGGGACTAGCGGGGGGAAGCAGTATTTT. The complete variable domain, with remaining parts taken from reference TRBV9 and TRBJ2-3, reads DSGVTQTPKHLITATGQRVTLRCSPRSGDLSVYWYQQSLDQGLQFLIQYYNGEERAKGNILERFSAQQFPDLHSELNLSSLELGDSALYFCASSVTGTSGGKQYFGPGTRLTVL.

This clone is a singleton in its sample. This sequence joins TRBV3-1 (or the pseudogene TRBV3-2) and TRBJ2-5; 15 positions agree with TRBD2. CDR1 LGHDT and CDR2 YNNKEL come from the germline V gene (reference sequence). V was pared by 4 bases and J by 5 bases, with 11 bases of the junction left unmatched. CDR3 size: 18 residues. CDR3 sequence (DNA): TGTGCCAGCAGCCGAGGGACTAGCGGGGGGACCGGCCCTGAGACCCAGTACTTC. This gives the protein CASSRGTSGGTGPETQYF.

The genes are TRBV4-2 and TRBJ1-1; D is possibly TRBD1 (5 bases). Trimming took 4 bases from V and 4 from J, leaving 16 bases between them. CDR3 length: 15 residues. Germline V lookup: CDR1 LGHNA, CDR2 YNFKEQ. The CDR3 coding sequence is TGTGCCAGCAGCCTTCCTTGGGGGGAAGGCACTGAAGCTTTCTTT. Amino acids: CASSLPWGEGTEAFF.

This chain joins TRBV11-2 and TRBJ1-5; D not certain. The CDR3 covers 15 residues. V gave up 0 bases and J gave up 5 bases, with 11 bases separating them. Germline CDR1 SGHAT, CDR2 FQNNGV. CDR3 nucleotide sequence: TGTGCCAGCAGCTTAGATCGGCAGACTTATCAGCCCCAGCATTTT. Translated, it gives CASSLDRQTYQPQHF.

This clone occurred once. The CDR3 DNA follows: TGTGCCAGCAGCTTTTCGGTATCCGAGCAGTACTTC. Amino acid sequence: CASSFSVSEQYF. The V gene is TRBV5-6, the J gene TRBJ2-7; D is uncertain. The CDR3 runs to 12 residues. The V end was cut by 2 bases, the J end by 6 bases, with 9 bases between. Germline-derived CDR1 and CDR2 are SGHDT and YYEEEE.

The rearrangement links TRBV11-2 to TRBJ2-7, with D possibly TRBD1 on 6 matching bases. Germline V gives CDR1 SGHAT, CDR2 FQNNGV. Trimming shortened V by 5 bases and J by 0 bases, and 14 bases separated the two germline ends. This CDR3 contains 15 residues. The CDR3 loop reads CASSAVTGSSYEQYF. The DNA for the CDR3 is TGTGCCAGCAGCGCCGTCACAGGGAGCTCCTACGAGCAGTACTTC. Full variable domain (outside the CDR3, taken from reference TRBV11-2 and TRBJ2-7): EAGVAQSPRYKIIEKRQSVAFWCNPISGHATLYWYQQILGQGPKLLIQFQNNGVVDDSQLPKDRFSAERLKGVDSTLKIQPAKLEDSAVYLCASSAVTGSSYEQYFGPGTRLTVT.

CDR3 in amino acids: CASRRGGTGELFF. In DNA form, the CDR3 reads TGTGCCAGCAGGCGGGGCGGCACCGGGGAGCTGTTTTTT. This chain connects TRBV5-4 to TRBJ2-2, with D possibly matching TRBD2 (6 bases). Germline CDR1 is SGHNT and CDR2 is YYREEE (reference sequence). This CDR3 has 13 residues. Trimming removed 5 bases at V and 4 bases at J, with 9 bases between.

This chain connects TRBV7-2 to TRBJ2-7; TRBD2 aligns across 14 bases. CDR1 and CDR2 (germline): SGHTA, FQGNSA. This CDR3 spans 16 amino acids. Trimming at V came to 5 bases and at J to 0 bases, leaving 3 bases not matched to a gene. CDR3 bases: TGTGCCAGCAGCCGGACTAGCGGGGGGCCCTCCTACGAGCAGTACTTC. Protein: CASSRTSGGPSYEQYF.

The J gene is TRBJ2-7, the V gene TRBV19; possibly TRBD1 for D (6 bases). CDR1 LNHDA and CDR2 SQIVND come from the germline V gene (reference sequence). V was shortened by 1 base and J by 0 bases, with 10 bases between the two germline ends. This CDR3 has 15 amino acids. CDR3 region: CASSIVDRSSYEQYF. CDR3 nucleotides: TGTGCCAGTAGTATAGTTGACAGGAGCTCCTACGAGCAGTACTTC.

The chain recombines TRBV2 with TRBJ2-3, with TRBD1 matching 7 bases. CDR1 is SNHLY, CDR2 FYNNEI, per germline. The CDR3 consists of 15 residues. V shed 4 bases and J 0 bases; nucleotides not matched to a gene: 4. CDR3 residues: CASSATGASTDTQYF. CDR3 in DNA: TGTGCCAGCAGTGCTACAGGGGCCAGCACAGATACGCAGTATTTT. The complete variable domain, with remaining parts taken from reference TRBV2 and TRBJ2-3, reads EPEVTQTPSHQVTQMGQEVILRCVPISNHLYFYWYRQILGQKVEFLVSFYNNEISEKSEIFDDQFSVERPDGSNFTLKIRSTKLEDSAMYFCASSATGASTDTQYFGPGTRLTVL.

This sequence joins TRBV5-1 and TRBJ2-7, with 8 bases that match TRBD1. V shed 0 bases, J shed 3 bases, and the junction held 8 bases outside the gene matches. The length of the CDR3 is 16 residues. Germline V CDR1 and CDR2: SGHRS, YFSETQ. This chain's CDR3 is CASSLGPQGARYEQYF. The CDR3, as DNA: TGCGCCAGCAGCTTGGGACCTCAGGGGGCGCGCTACGAGCAGTACTTC.

The CDR3 sequence is CASGFHPWGGQASYGYTF. The CDR3 DNA is TGTGCTAGTGGTTTCCATCCCTGGGGCGGCCAAGCGAGCTATGGCTACACCTTC. V and J are TRBV12-5 and TRBJ1-2, with D tentatively TRBD1 (5 bases). The CDR3 contains 18 residues. Looked up from germline, CDR1 is LGHNT and CDR2 is FRNRAP. With 3 bases removed from V and 4 bases from J, the gap between germline ends came to 24 bases.

This chain links TRBV12-3 or TRBV12-4 with TRBJ1-2, with 10 positions matching TRBD1. The CDR3 covers 13 residues. Trimming took 6 bases from V and 6 from J; bases not matched to a gene: 4. The CDR3: CASSSTGGNGYTF. The CDR3 DNA reads as TGTGCCAGCAGCTCGACAGGGGGCAATGGCTACACCTTC.

V and J are TRBV5-1 and TRBJ1-4; maybe TRBD1 (5 bases). The CDR3 spans 16 residues. Germline V gene sequence: CDR1 SGHRS, CDR2 YFSETQ. V dropped 5 bases and J dropped 5 bases, with 19 bases sitting between them. The CDR3 here is CASRRGYTGTNEKLFF. Here the CDR3 DNA reads TGCGCCAGCAGGAGAGGATATACAGGAACCAATGAAAAACTGTTTTTT.

This clone was observed a handful of times. The chain joins TRBV3-1 (or the pseudogene TRBV3-2) to TRBJ1-6, with D perhaps TRBD1 (6 bases). V was cut by 3 bases and J by 8 bases, with 14 bases left in between. Germline V gene lookup returns CDR1 LGHDT and CDR2 YNNKEL (reference sequence). The CDR3 contains 15 residues. CDR3: CASSHGGLEDSPLHF. For the CDR3, the DNA is TGTGCCAGCAGCCATGGGGGCTTGGAGGATTCACCCCTCCACTTT.

The chain recombines TRBV19 with TRBJ1-1; 12 nucleotides match TRBD1. V gave up 1 base and J gave up 1 base; unmatched junction bases: 4. The CDR3 sequence is 17 residues long. Germline loops: CDR1 LNHDA, CDR2 SQIVND (reference sequence). In nucleotides, the CDR3 is TGTGCCAGTAGTATAGGGGGACAGGGGGCTTGGAACACTGAAGCTTTCTTT. Protein: CASSIGGQGAWNTEAFF. The whole variable domain, remainder taken from reference TRBV19 and TRBJ1-1, is DGGITQSPKYLFRKEGQNVTLSCEQNLNHDAMYWYRQDPGQGLRLIYYSQIVNDFQKGDIAEGYSVSREKKESFPLTVTSAQKNPTAFYLCASSIGGQGAWNTEAFFGQGTRLTVV.

The chain links TRBV27 to TRBJ2-3; 10 bases are shared with TRBD2. CDR1 and CDR2 from the germline V gene are MNHEY and SMNVEV (reference sequence). The CDR3 sequence is 15 residues long. V dropped 3 bases and J dropped 6; count of bases not matched to a gene: 6. The CDR3: CASSFGLAAGDTQYF. In DNA, the CDR3 is TGTGCCAGCAGTTTTGGACTAGCGGCGGGGGATACGCAGTATTTT.

J is TRBJ2-2 and V is TRBV6-5; 8 nucleotides match TRBD2. The CDR3 is 12 amino acids. With 7 bases clipped from V and 9 bases from J, the junction kept 4 bases outside the gene matches. Germline V gene sequence: CDR1 MNHEY, CDR2 SVGAGI. The CDR3 region has the DNA TGTGCCAGCACCCTAGCGGGTTGGGAGCTGTTTTTT. Protein sequence: CASTLAGWELFF.